This TCR beta chain was obtained from a study of shared clonotypes between healthy human individuals. Findings of the study overall: Shared clonotypes: about 5.3% naive CD4, around 3.5% naive CD8, 2.3% memory CD4, more than 0.3% memory CD8.

CDR1 and CDR2 from the germline V gene are WNHNN and SYGVQD (reference sequence). Trimming cost V 4 bases and J 8 bases; bases outside gene matches: 2. This CDR3 contains 13 residues. To note about this clone: The antigen remains undetermined.

Sequenced by immunoSEQ multiplex PCR; TCRdb stores in-frame clones only, minus some. The data contain approximately 500,000 clones, 90% to 97% of them singletons. This TCR came from a woman aged 30 to 39 in good health. The chain uses TRBV10-1 and TRBJ1-6; 7 bases align to TRBD1. Sequencing used naive CD4+ T cells sorted from blood. Subset described: CD45RA+ positively selected. The CDR3 region has the DNA TGCGCCAGCAGTGGACAGGGTGATTCACCCCTCCACTTT. It translates to CASSGQGDSPLHF.